This passage covers 7 T cell receptor beta chains from one sample sequenced in a study of T cell repertoires in ileal Crohn's disease. The repertoire was sequenced with immunoSEQ multiplex PCR; TCRdb's copy has only in-frame clones and lacks some. This table has about 14,000 clones, 70% appearing once. The sequenced material came from ileal tissue. The receptors derive from an adult with Crohn's disease.

The chain uses TRBV28 and TRBJ2-1; D uncertain. The CDR3 runs 13 residues. The germline CDR1 and CDR2 sequences are MDHEN and SYDVKM. V gave up 5 bases and J gave up 2 bases, with 7 bases separating them. This chain's CDR3 is CASSPLTYNEQFF. As DNA, the CDR3 is TGTGCCAGCAGTCCTTTAACCTACAATGAGCAGTTCTTC.

This clone was seen just once. The chain carries TRBV6-5 and TRBJ1-5, with 9 bases that match TRBD1. V gave up 5 bases and J gave up 9 bases; unmatched junction bases: 5. CDR1 is MNHEY, CDR2 SVGAGI, per germline. The CDR3 length is 13 residues. The CDR3 protein is CASSRQGERPQHF. CDR3 DNA: TGTGCCAGCAGTCGACAGGGGGAGAGGCCCCAGCATTTT.

This clone was found a few times. V and J are TRBV2 and TRBJ2-7; D may correspond to TRBD1 or TRBD2 (5 bases each). The CDR3 runs 16 residues. With 2 bases removed from V and 5 bases from J, the gap between germline ends came to 19 bases. In germline, CDR1 is SNHLY, CDR2 FYNNEI. The CDR3 loop is CASSELPTGRINEQYF. CDR3 in DNA: TGTGCCAGCAGTGAACTCCCTACGGGGCGGATAAACGAGCAGTACTTC.

The chain carries TRBV25-1 and TRBJ1-6; TRBD1 agrees at 9 bases. The V and J ends lost 4 bases and 9 bases, in that order; junction bases with no gene match: 10. The V gene's germline CDR1 is MGHDK and CDR2 SYGVNS. The CDR3 has 16 residues. CDR3 loop: CASSARTGVFGSPLHF. The CDR3 bases are TGTGCCAGCAGTGCCCGGACAGGGGTCTTTGGTTCACCCCTCCACTTT.

V gene TRBV2 combines with J gene TRBJ1-1; D not resolved. The CDR3 is 16 amino acids. Between the trimmed V and J ends, which lost 0 bases and 0 bases, there was a span of 11 bases. Looked up from germline, CDR1 is SNHLY and CDR2 is FYNNEI. In DNA form, the CDR3 reads TGTGCCAGCAGTGAAGCCAACGGCAGGTTGAACACTGAAGCTTTCTTT. Encoded protein: CASSEANGRLNTEAFF.

The rearrangement uses TRBV4-1 and TRBJ2-1; 7 nucleotides align to TRBD2. In germline, CDR1 is MGHRA, CDR2 YSYEKL. Trimming took 4 bases from V and 10 from J; bases not matched to a gene: 7. The CDR3 contains 13 residues. The CDR3 spells CASSPATSLEQFF. The CDR3 DNA is TGCGCCAGCAGCCCAGCGACTAGCTTGGAGCAGTTCTTC.

Within the sample, this clone is large. The rearrangement links TRBV4-1 to TRBJ2-1, with 10 bases identical to TRBD2. This CDR3 spans 14 amino acids. The ends lost 4 bases at V and 8 bases at J; junction bases unmatched: 5. Germline CDR1 reads MGHRA; CDR2 reads YSYEKL. The DNA of the CDR3 is TGCGCCAGCAGCCCCCGGGGACTAGCGCATGAGCAGTTCTTC. Translating it yields CASSPRGLAHEQFF.